The entry that follows covers one T cell receptor beta chain sequence. Its target is not known. Produced via immunoSEQ multiplex PCR; TCRdb's table is partial and in-frame only. The data show over 80,000 clones, about 85% seen once. The entry originates in a study of cytomegalovirus exposure and HLA in healthy donors. Study conclusions and caveats: Clusters of TCRs from the first cohort tended to co-occur in the 100 to 150 validation repertoires (as a later analysis found). Reports indicated that the classifier achieved high specificity and sensitivity in diagnosing cytomegalovirus status. Rarity held for most TCR sequences, but there were some public TCRs that occurred in many donors.

The receptor comes from a man aged 18 to 29 in good health and CMV-seropositive. Specimen: PBMCs.

DNA for the CDR3: TGTGCCATCAGTGAGTCGTCAGGGGGCGACTTCTACAATGAGCAGTTCTTC. Translation: CAISESSGGDFYNEQFF. The chain employs TRBV10-3 and TRBJ2-1; 8 nucleotides agree with TRBD1. The CDR3 runs to 17 residues. Per the germline V gene, CDR1 is ENHRY and CDR2 is SYGVKD. Trimming cost V 0 bases and J 3 bases; bases outside gene matches: 7.